This TCR beta chain was retrieved from a study of cytomegalovirus exposure and HLA in healthy donors. Study-wide findings and caveats: First-cohort TCR clusters were later found to tend to co-occur in the roughly 130 validation repertoires. The study designated 150 or so TCR beta chains cytomegalovirus-associated. Reportedly, diagnosis of cytomegalovirus status by the classifier showed high specificity and sensitivity. A few chains tied to CMV proved CMV antigen-specific in vitro.

Deletions cut 5 bases from V and 7 bases from J, with 12 bases between. Germline lookup yields CDR1 LNHDA and CDR2 SQIVND (reference sequence). The CDR3 is 14 amino acids. For this clone: The antigen is undetermined.

The protocol was immunoSEQ multiplex PCR, while the TCRdb copy is restricted to in-frame clones and leaves out a portion. Seen here are 150,000 to 200,000 clones, roughly 86% observed once, and the top ten hold about 1.6%. The TCR sequence derives from a woman between 18 and 29 years old in good health and CMV-seronegative. The chain is built from TRBV19 and TRBJ1-6, with D possibly matching TRBD1 (5 bases). The material sequenced was PBMCs. The CDR3 sequence: CASSWRGDNSPLHF. The DNA of the CDR3 is TGTGCCAGTAGTTGGAGGGGAGACAATTCACCCCTCCACTTT.